The clone carrying this T cell receptor (beta chain) was picked up one time. This entry belongs to a study of shared clonotypes between healthy human individuals. Study context: Donors had three CD4 naive, three CD4 memory, two CD8 naive and one CD8 memory plate apiece.

The DNA input per sorted-subset replicate PCR was 200 to 250 ng, corresponding to some 30,000 T cell genomes. As originally analysed: With immunoSEQ giving junction-only sequences and no quality scores, filtering differed. Sequencing used immunoSEQ multiplex PCR; TCRdb keeps in-frame clones, though not all of them. The DNA was the basis for D and trimming; V, J and clone size are from that table. The data show roughly 2,500,000 clones, with 93% seen just once and approximately 0.37% held by the top ten. Negatively enriched CD4+ T cells were divided by CD45RA into naive and memory. This sequence originates from a man younger than 35 in good health. Some clones in this sample may be carry-over from other donors' samples. The sequenced material came from naive CD4+ T cells from PBMCs. Subset denoted: CD45RA+ positively selected.

CDR3 protein: CASSQEGREWDIQYF. In DNA form, the CDR3 reads TGTGCCAGCAGCCAAGAAGGGCGGGAGTGGGACATTCAGTACTTC. The chain recombines TRBV4-2 with TRBJ2-4; 7 nucleotides match TRBD2. The CDR3 contains 15 residues. V trimming: 0 bases; J trimming: 8 bases; junction bases outside the gene matches: 7. Germline V gives CDR1 LGHNA, CDR2 YNFKEQ.